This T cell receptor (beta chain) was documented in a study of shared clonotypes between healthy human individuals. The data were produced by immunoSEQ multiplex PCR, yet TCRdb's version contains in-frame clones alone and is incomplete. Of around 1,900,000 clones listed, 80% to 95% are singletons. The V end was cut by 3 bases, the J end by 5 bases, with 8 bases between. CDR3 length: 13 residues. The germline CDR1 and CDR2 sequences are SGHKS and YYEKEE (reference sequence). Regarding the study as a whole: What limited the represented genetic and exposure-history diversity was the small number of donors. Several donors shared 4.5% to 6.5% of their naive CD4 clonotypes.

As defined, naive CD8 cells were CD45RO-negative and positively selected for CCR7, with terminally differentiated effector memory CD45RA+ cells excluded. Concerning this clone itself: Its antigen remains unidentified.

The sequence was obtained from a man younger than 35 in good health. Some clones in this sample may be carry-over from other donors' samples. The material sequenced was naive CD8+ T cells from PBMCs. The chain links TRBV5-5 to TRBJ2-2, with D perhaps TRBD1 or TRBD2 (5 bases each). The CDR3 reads CASSWGTTGELFF. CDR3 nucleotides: TGTGCCAGCAGCTGGGGGACGACCGGGGAGCTGTTTTTT.